A selection of T cell receptor beta chains follows, all from one sample in a study of T cells in Graves' hyperthyroidism and ophthalmopathy. One entry per CDR3 protein, called by TCRdb with MiXCR from the multiplex PCR reads. Altogether about 300,000 distinct CDR3 sequences are present, approximately 16% being singletons, with the ten largest covering around a third. Specimen: blood. The receptor set was obtained from a man in his thirties or forties with Graves' hyperthyroidism. Both conserved end residues are trimmed from each CDR3. Fields, in order: V gene, D gene, CDR3 length, clone size, CDR3 protein. A D gene is named only where the DNA matches it firmly. Clone size appears in some rows only: once, few, many, or a class for an expanded clone.

>TRBV20-1|TRBD2|13|many
SARDSSGRAGEQF
>TRBV9|-|15|-
ASSVSGDPTVEGELF
>TRBV2|TRBD2|16|-
ASSEVGWSGRARGEQF
>TRBV10-3|-|11|-
AISVETYNEQF
>TRBV5-4|TRBD1|17|-
AGSSNGQGPPLSTDTQY
>TRBV12-3/TRBV12-4|-|10|many
ASSFSRDTQY
>TRBV6-1|-|11|many
ASSRRAFETQY
>TRBV11-2|TRBD2|18|many
ASSMSPGLTTMGGQETQY
>TRBV20-1|TRBD1|12|many
SARVPPGGTGAF
>TRBV20-1|-|10|-
SGLMGTGELF
>TRBV20-1|-|10|many
SVAGRTYEQY
>TRBV20-1|-|12|-
SAFSGTTQETQY
>TRBV27|TRBD1|12|many
ASSLQGANEKLF
>TRBV7-3|TRBD1|11|few
ASSFGRGQGYT
>TRBV19|-|13|many
ASSIGLANTGELF
>TRBV4-2|TRBD2|14|-
ASSQEVLAGLYEQY
>TRBV5-1|-|13|many
ASSLYRRSIYGYT
>TRBV6-2/TRBV6-3|-|11|-
ASSQLDSYEQY
>TRBV15|-|13|many
ATSRDSTENQPQH
>TRBV5-6|-|15|-
ASSLGGTLSGLYEQY
>TRBV6-1|TRBD1|13|-
ASSLGGTGAYEQY
>TRBV28|-|12|many
ASRVRANTGELF
>TRBV10-3|TRBD1|13|many
AISESAGGRQPQH
>TRBV3-1|-|12|many
ASSQDGGYQVYT
>TRBV12-3/TRBV12-4|-|11|few
ASSLLESYGYT
>TRBV19|-|13|-
ASTHRGAGDNEQF
>TRBV12-3/TRBV12-4|TRBD2|13|-
ASTGTSGNTGELF
>TRBV28|TRBD1|15|many
ASSFIPGTGSSYEQY